Listed below are T cell receptor beta chains from one sample, sequenced in a study of blood T cell repertoires in COVID-19. Using immunoSEQ multiplex PCR, the repertoire was profiled, and TCRdb retains in-frame clones only, with some absent. The table lists around 130,000 clones, 65% to 85% of them singletons. The sample consisted of peripheral blood. Source of these receptors: a man between 65 and 85 years old with acute or convalescent COVID-19. The CDR3 runs from the conserved cysteine through the conserved F or W. Fields, in order: CDR3 length, D gene, clone size, J gene, V gene, CDR3 DNA, CDR3 protein. D genes are given only for firm matches. A clone size is listed for some rows: how often the clone was seen (once, few, many), or a class if it is expanded.

cdr3_length: 17; d_call: TRBD2; clone_size: .; j_call: TRBJ2-7; v_call: TRBV5-5; cdr3_nt: TGTGCCAGCAGCTTGGGAGCGGGGGACGCCGGAACCTACGAGCAGTACTTC; cdr3_aa: CASSLGAGDAGTYEQYF
cdr3_length: 16; d_call: .; clone_size: few; j_call: TRBJ1-5; v_call: TRBV5-1; cdr3_nt: TGCGCCAGCAGCTTGGCCGAGGCGGGATCTGGTCAGCCCCAGCATTTT; cdr3_aa: CASSLAEAGSGQPQHF
cdr3_length: 15; d_call: .; clone_size: .; j_call: TRBJ1-5; v_call: TRBV27; cdr3_nt: TGTGCCAGCAGAGGAAGGGGCCCCTCCAATCAGCCCCAGCATTTT; cdr3_aa: CASRGRGPSNQPQHF
cdr3_length: 14; d_call: .; clone_size: .; j_call: TRBJ2-5; v_call: TRBV5-6; cdr3_nt: TGTGCCAGCAGCCTTGGGGGCCCGCGGGAGACCCAGTACTTC; cdr3_aa: CASSLGGPRETQYF
cdr3_length: 19; d_call: .; clone_size: .; j_call: TRBJ1-1; v_call: TRBV27; cdr3_nt: TGTGCCAGCAGTGCGGGGATATTGGGCAGGTGGAGGTTGAACACTGAAGCTTTCTTT; cdr3_aa: CASSAGILGRWRLNTEAFF
cdr3_length: 13; d_call: TRBD1; clone_size: .; j_call: TRBJ1-3; v_call: TRBV18; cdr3_nt: TGTGCCAGCTCACCGACAGGGATTGACACCATATATTTT; cdr3_aa: CASSPTGIDTIYF
cdr3_length: 15; d_call: TRBD2; clone_size: .; j_call: TRBJ2-1; v_call: TRBV6-5; cdr3_nt: TGTGCCAGCAACCTTAGCGGGGGAGGCAACAATGAGCAGTTCTTC; cdr3_aa: CASNLSGGGNNEQFF
cdr3_length: 13; d_call: .; clone_size: .; j_call: TRBJ2-7; v_call: TRBV14; cdr3_nt: TGTGCCAGCAGCCAAAACAGGCCCTACGAGCAGTACTTC; cdr3_aa: CASSQNRPYEQYF
cdr3_length: 11; d_call: .; clone_size: .; j_call: TRBJ2-3; v_call: TRBV20-1; cdr3_nt: TGCAGTGCTGGTCGGTTAGATACGCAGTATTTT; cdr3_aa: CSAGRLDTQYF
cdr3_length: 14; d_call: TRBD1; clone_size: few; j_call: TRBJ1-5; v_call: TRBV19; cdr3_nt: TGTGCCAGTAGTATTATGACAGGGGGCACGCCCCAGCATTTT; cdr3_aa: CASSIMTGGTPQHF
cdr3_length: 14; d_call: TRBD1; clone_size: .; j_call: TRBJ2-1; v_call: TRBV19; cdr3_nt: TGTGCCAGTAGTAGGGGACAGGGTAGGAATGAGCAGTTCTTC; cdr3_aa: CASSRGQGRNEQFF
cdr3_length: 16; d_call: .; clone_size: .; j_call: TRBJ2-6; v_call: TRBV5-4; cdr3_nt: TGTGCCAGCAGCTTGATGAGAAGCTCTGGGGCCAACGTCCTGACTTTC; cdr3_aa: CASSLMRSSGANVLTF
cdr3_length: 17; d_call: TRBD1; clone_size: .; j_call: TRBJ2-6; v_call: TRBV19; cdr3_nt: TGTGCCAGTAGTATTGGCGACAGGGTCTTTGGGGCCAACGTCCTGACTTTC; cdr3_aa: CASSIGDRVFGANVLTF
cdr3_length: 18; d_call: TRBD1; clone_size: once; j_call: TRBJ1-2; v_call: TRBV23-1; cdr3_nt: TGCGCCAGCAGTCAATCGAAGGGCTACAGGGGGCATTACTATGGCTACACCTTC; cdr3_aa: CASSQSKGYRGHYYGYTF
cdr3_length: 12; d_call: .; clone_size: .; j_call: TRBJ2-2; v_call: TRBV5-1; cdr3_nt: TGCGCCAGCAGCCCCCCCAGCGGGGAGCTGTTTTTT; cdr3_aa: CASSPPSGELFF
cdr3_length: 15; d_call: .; clone_size: .; j_call: TRBJ2-3; v_call: TRBV9; cdr3_nt: TGTGCCAGCAGCTTCCGACAGGACACAGGCGATACGCAGTATTTT; cdr3_aa: CASSFRQDTGDTQYF
cdr3_length: 15; d_call: .; clone_size: few; j_call: TRBJ2-7; v_call: TRBV5-5; cdr3_nt: TGTGCCAGCACCCCAGGGGGAGCGGGGGCCTACGAGCAGTACTTC; cdr3_aa: CASTPGGAGAYEQYF
cdr3_length: 16; d_call: TRBD2; clone_size: .; j_call: TRBJ2-2; v_call: TRBV5-1; cdr3_nt: TGCGCCAGCAGCCTAACGGGGGGGCTTAACACCGGGGAGCTGTTTTTT; cdr3_aa: CASSLTGGLNTGELFF
cdr3_length: 15; d_call: .; clone_size: .; j_call: TRBJ2-1; v_call: TRBV7-2; cdr3_nt: TGTGCCAGCAGCCTAGCTGGGACATCGCACAATGAGCAGTTCTTC; cdr3_aa: CASSLAGTSHNEQFF
cdr3_length: 16; d_call: TRBD2; clone_size: once; j_call: TRBJ2-7; v_call: TRBV18; cdr3_nt: TGTGCCAGCTCACCAGGGTCGAGCGGGGATTCCTACGAGCAGTACTTC; cdr3_aa: CASSPGSSGDSYEQYF
cdr3_length: 15; d_call: .; clone_size: .; j_call: TRBJ2-5; v_call: TRBV19; cdr3_nt: TGTGCCAGTAGTATCATCCGGGGGAGGCAAGAGACCCAGTACTTC; cdr3_aa: CASSIIRGRQETQYF
cdr3_length: 16; d_call: .; clone_size: .; j_call: TRBJ1-3; v_call: TRBV5-1; cdr3_nt: TGCGCCAGCAGCTTGGAAGCGGGGCTGTCGAGGAACACCATATATTTT; cdr3_aa: CASSLEAGLSRNTIYF
cdr3_length: 13; d_call: .; clone_size: .; j_call: TRBJ1-5; v_call: TRBV10-3; cdr3_nt: TGTGCCATCAGAACAGCTCCAGATCAGCCCCAGCATTTT; cdr3_aa: CAIRTAPDQPQHF
cdr3_length: 14; d_call: .; clone_size: many; j_call: TRBJ2-7; v_call: TRBV6-6; cdr3_nt: TGTGCCAGCAGCTATCAGACAGACTCCTACGAGCAGTACTTC; cdr3_aa: CASSYQTDSYEQYF
cdr3_length: 15; d_call: TRBD2; clone_size: .; j_call: TRBJ2-3; v_call: TRBV11-2; cdr3_nt: TGTGCCAGCAGCTTTGCGGGGGGGACCACAGATACGCAGTATTTT; cdr3_aa: CASSFAGGTTDTQYF
cdr3_length: 15; d_call: .; clone_size: .; j_call: TRBJ1-3; v_call: TRBV7-2; cdr3_nt: TGTGCCAGCAGCTTAGGGGCAGGGGCTGGAAACACCATATATTTT; cdr3_aa: CASSLGAGAGNTIYF
cdr3_length: 14; d_call: TRBD2; clone_size: .; j_call: TRBJ2-1; v_call: TRBV5-3; cdr3_nt: TGTGCCAGAAGCTTACTAGCGGGGATTAATGAGCAGTTCTTC; cdr3_aa: CARSLLAGINEQFF
cdr3_length: 16; d_call: TRBD1; clone_size: few; j_call: TRBJ2-3; v_call: TRBV9; cdr3_nt: TGTGCCAGCAGCGTAGGAAGACAGGGGAACACAGATACGCAGTATTTT; cdr3_aa: CASSVGRQGNTDTQYF
cdr3_length: 14; d_call: TRBD1; clone_size: .; j_call: TRBJ1-1; v_call: TRBV6-5; cdr3_nt: TGTGCCAGCAGACCTACAGGGGTTGTAACTGAAGCTTTCTTT; cdr3_aa: CASRPTGVVTEAFF
cdr3_length: 18; d_call: TRBD1; clone_size: .; j_call: TRBJ1-1; v_call: TRBV5-1; cdr3_nt: TGCGCCAGCAGCTTGGGACAGGGTAGAGTAGTTACGAACACTGAAGCTTTCTTT; cdr3_aa: CASSLGQGRVVTNTEAFF
cdr3_length: 16; d_call: TRBD1; clone_size: .; j_call: TRBJ1-2; v_call: TRBV11-2; cdr3_nt: TGTGCCAGCAGCACGGGGACAGGGGGGACTACTTATGGCTACACCTTC; cdr3_aa: CASSTGTGGTTYGYTF
cdr3_length: 14; d_call: .; clone_size: .; j_call: TRBJ1-2; v_call: TRBV7-2; cdr3_nt: TGTGCCAGCAGCTTAGCCGCGGTTAACTATGGCTACACCTTC; cdr3_aa: CASSLAAVNYGYTF
cdr3_length: 14; d_call: .; clone_size: many; j_call: TRBJ2-2; v_call: TRBV4-1; cdr3_nt: TGCGCCAGCAGCCGCCAGACGAACACCGGGGAGCTGTTTTTT; cdr3_aa: CASSRQTNTGELFF
cdr3_length: 14; d_call: .; clone_size: .; j_call: TRBJ1-2; v_call: TRBV27; cdr3_nt: TGTGCCAGCAGTTTGGGACAATTTAACTATGGCTACACCTTC; cdr3_aa: CASSLGQFNYGYTF
cdr3_length: 14; d_call: .; clone_size: .; j_call: TRBJ1-2; v_call: TRBV7-9; cdr3_nt: TGTGCCAGCAGCTTTTCTCAGGGGTCCTATGGCTACACCTTC; cdr3_aa: CASSFSQGSYGYTF
cdr3_length: 11; d_call: .; clone_size: once; j_call: TRBJ1-1; v_call: TRBV20-1; cdr3_nt: TGCAGTGCTGGGGCCCTCACTGAAGCTTTCTTT; cdr3_aa: CSAGALTEAFF
cdr3_length: 11; d_call: TRBD1; clone_size: .; j_call: TRBJ1-1; v_call: TRBV19; cdr3_nt: TGTGCCAGTAGTCTACAGGGGGAAGCTTTCTTT; cdr3_aa: CASSLQGEAFF
cdr3_length: 16; d_call: TRBD2; clone_size: .; j_call: TRBJ2-7; v_call: TRBV15; cdr3_nt: TGTGCCACCAGCAGAGATCGGTCGAGCGGGGTGAACGAGCAGTACTTC; cdr3_aa: CATSRDRSSGVNEQYF
cdr3_length: 15; d_call: .; clone_size: .; j_call: TRBJ1-1; v_call: TRBV5-1; cdr3_nt: TGCGCCAGCAGCCAGACAGGTTGGTCGGACACTGAAGCTTTCTTT; cdr3_aa: CASSQTGWSDTEAFF
cdr3_length: 13; d_call: .; clone_size: .; j_call: TRBJ1-1; v_call: TRBV5-5; cdr3_nt: TGTGCCAGCAGCGCCAATTACAGGGCCGAAGCTTTCTTT; cdr3_aa: CASSANYRAEAFF
cdr3_length: 15; d_call: .; clone_size: once; j_call: TRBJ1-1; v_call: TRBV3-1/TRBV3-2; cdr3_nt: TGTGCCAGCAGCCCGGGACTGCGCCCGAACACTGAAGCTTTCTTT; cdr3_aa: CASSPGLRPNTEAFF
cdr3_length: 16; d_call: TRBD1; clone_size: once; j_call: TRBJ1-2; v_call: TRBV11-2; cdr3_nt: TGTGCCAGCAGCCTCGGAGTCGGACAGGGCGGCTATGGCTACACCTTC; cdr3_aa: CASSLGVGQGGYGYTF
cdr3_length: 14; d_call: .; clone_size: .; j_call: TRBJ2-5; v_call: TRBV9; cdr3_nt: TGTGCCAGCAGCGTAGGGGGGCCCCAAGAGACCCAGTACTTC; cdr3_aa: CASSVGGPQETQYF
cdr3_length: 16; d_call: TRBD1; clone_size: once; j_call: TRBJ1-2; v_call: TRBV6-5; cdr3_nt: TGTGCCAGCAGTTACAGAGGGACAGGGGAGAGTAGTGGCTACACCTTC; cdr3_aa: CASSYRGTGESSGYTF
cdr3_length: 17; d_call: TRBD2; clone_size: few; j_call: TRBJ2-3; v_call: TRBV9; cdr3_nt: TGTGCCAGCAGCGTAGTACCCACCGGGGGGGGCGCAGATACGCAGTATTTT; cdr3_aa: CASSVVPTGGGADTQYF
cdr3_length: 14; d_call: .; clone_size: .; j_call: TRBJ2-7; v_call: TRBV5-1; cdr3_nt: TGCGCCAGCAGCTTGGAGTGGGAGGCCCACGAGCAGTACTTC; cdr3_aa: CASSLEWEAHEQYF
cdr3_length: 15; d_call: .; clone_size: once; j_call: TRBJ1-2; v_call: TRBV18; cdr3_nt: TGTGCCAGCTCACCCCAACAGGGATCAAACTATGGCTACACCTTC; cdr3_aa: CASSPQQGSNYGYTF
cdr3_length: 13; d_call: .; clone_size: few; j_call: TRBJ1-1; v_call: TRBV12-3/TRBV12-4; cdr3_nt: TGTGCCAGCAGTTTTGGCGGTATCACTGAAGCTTTCTTT; cdr3_aa: CASSFGGITEAFF
cdr3_length: 16; d_call: TRBD1; clone_size: .; j_call: TRBJ2-2; v_call: TRBV7-2; cdr3_nt: TGTGCCAGCAGATTCCCCGGGACAGCTATAACCGGGGAGCTGTTTTTT; cdr3_aa: CASRFPGTAITGELFF
cdr3_length: 13; d_call: .; clone_size: .; j_call: TRBJ2-1; v_call: TRBV6-5; cdr3_nt: TGTGCCAGCAGTTACTCGATCGGCAATGAGCAGTTCTTC; cdr3_aa: CASSYSIGNEQFF
cdr3_length: 16; d_call: TRBD1; clone_size: .; j_call: TRBJ2-3; v_call: TRBV5-1; cdr3_nt: TGCGCCAGCAGCTCGATGAACAGGGGAACATCGGATACGCAGTATTTT; cdr3_aa: CASSSMNRGTSDTQYF
cdr3_length: 13; d_call: .; clone_size: .; j_call: TRBJ1-1; v_call: TRBV6-5; cdr3_nt: TGTGCCAGCTGGGGCCCGGGCGGCCCTGAAGCTTTCTTT; cdr3_aa: CASWGPGGPEAFF
cdr3_length: 16; d_call: TRBD2; clone_size: .; j_call: TRBJ2-7; v_call: TRBV6-5; cdr3_nt: TGTGCCAGCAGTTACGGGCGGAGCGGGAAGTCCTACGAGCAGTACTTC; cdr3_aa: CASSYGRSGKSYEQYF
cdr3_length: 16; d_call: TRBD1; clone_size: .; j_call: TRBJ1-3; v_call: TRBV5-4; cdr3_nt: TGTGCCAGCAGTAAAGGACAGGGGGTGGGTGGAAACACCATATATTTT; cdr3_aa: CASSKGQGVGGNTIYF
cdr3_length: 14; d_call: .; clone_size: .; j_call: TRBJ2-2; v_call: TRBV24-1; cdr3_nt: TGTGCCACCAGTGCCGGACAGAGAACCGGGGAGCTGTTTTTT; cdr3_aa: CATSAGQRTGELFF
cdr3_length: 12; d_call: TRBD1; clone_size: .; j_call: TRBJ2-1; v_call: TRBV7-2; cdr3_nt: TGTGCCAGCAGCGCCCACAGGGGTGAGCAGTTCTTC; cdr3_aa: CASSAHRGEQFF